This TCR beta chain was sequenced for a study of T cell responses to AZD1222 COVID-19 vaccine. Study summary: Second-dose groups at about 4 or about 12 weeks were pooled.

TCRdb's table, derived via immunoSEQ multiplex PCR, lists solely in-frame clones and lacks some. The sample lists some 140,000 clones; approximately 93% were seen once. This CDR3 is 13 amino acids long. In germline, CDR1 is MNHEY, CDR2 SMNVEV (reference sequence). J gave up 5 bases and V 7 bases, and 6 bases lay outside the gene matches. The chain is built from TRBV27 and TRBJ1-2; TRBD1 matches at 8 bases. The sequencing here drew on peripheral blood, taken on day 0 of AZD1222 vaccination. This TCR came from an adult in good health. Written as DNA, the CDR3 is TGTGCCAGCACTGGGGACAGGACATATGGCTACACCTTC. Its translation is CASTGDRTYGYTF.